One and the same sample provided the 20 T cell receptor beta chains below, sequenced in a study of blood T cell repertoires in COVID-19. Assay: immunoSEQ multiplex PCR; the TCRdb copy retains only in-frame clones and omits some. The table has about 84,000 clones, about 80% seen once. Sample: peripheral blood. These receptors all stem from a man aged 50 or older with active or convalescent COVID-19.

This rearrangement joins TRBV7-9 to TRBJ1-2; D is uncertain. Germline V gives CDR1 SEHNR, CDR2 FQNEAQ (reference sequence). The V end lost 1 base, the J end lost 8 bases, and 14 bases lay between the germline ends. The CDR3 length is 14 residues. The CDR3 reads CASSLDVARAGYTF. The CDR3 region has the DNA TGTGCCAGCAGCTTAGACGTGGCGCGGGCCGGCTACACCTTC.

The J gene is TRBJ2-5, the V gene TRBV5-4; 8 positions agree with TRBD2. With V trimmed by 0 bases and J by 5 bases, 3 bases remained unmatched. The CDR3 spans 14 residues. The germline V gene has CDR1 SGHNT and CDR2 YYREEE (reference sequence). CDR3 coding DNA: TGTGCCAGCAGCTTGGAGGGACTAGTTGAGACCCAGTACTTC. Its protein product is CASSLEGLVETQYF.

The rearrangement uses TRBV6-5 and TRBJ1-1; no clear D gene. Germline V gives CDR1 MNHEY, CDR2 SVGAGI. The CDR3 totals 14 residues. Between the trimmed V and J ends, which lost 0 bases and 7 bases, there was a span of 12 bases. The CDR3 reads CASSYSGTGYEAFF. CDR3 coding DNA: TGTGCCAGCAGTTACTCGGGTACGGGATATGAAGCTTTCTTT.

The chain joins TRBV6-5 to TRBJ2-1; 10 bases are shared with TRBD1. This CDR3 has 15 amino acids. Germline V gene sequence: CDR1 MNHEY, CDR2 SVGAGI. With 6 bases clipped from V and 6 bases from J, the junction kept 8 bases outside the gene matches. CDR3 loop: CASRAGTGEGNEQFF. Here the CDR3 DNA reads TGTGCCAGCAGGGCCGGGACAGGGGAGGGCAATGAGCAGTTCTTC.

This clone was seen only once. This chain connects TRBV2 to TRBJ2-5; TRBD1 is a possible D gene (6 bases). Germline CDR1 SNHLY, CDR2 FYNNEI. The V end lost 8 bases, the J end lost 3 bases, and 13 bases lay between the germline ends. The CDR3 consists of 13 residues. The CDR3 DNA is TGTGCCAGCCGGTCAGGGGCCGAAGAGACCCAGTACTTC. As protein: CASRSGAEETQYF. Together with reference TRBV2 and TRBJ2-5, the CDR3 gives the full variable domain: EPEVTQTPSHQVTQMGQEVILRCVPISNHLYFYWYRQILGQKVEFLVSFYNNEISEKSEIFDDQFSVERPDGSNFTLKIRSTKLEDSAMYFCASRSGAEETQYFGPGTRLLVL.

The rearrangement links TRBV28 to TRBJ2-1; 10 bases are shared with TRBD2. The CDR3 contains 16 residues. The junction had 6 bases not matched to a gene; V was cut back by 5 bases and J by 2 bases. Germline V gene lookup returns CDR1 MDHEN and CDR2 SYDVKM. The CDR3 region has the DNA TGTGCCAGCAGTCCAGGCGGGACTAGCGCCTACAATGAGCAGTTCTTC. This sequence encodes CASSPGGTSAYNEQFF. The whole variable domain, filled in from reference TRBV28 and TRBJ2-1, reads DVKVTQSSRYLVKRTGEKVFLECVQDMDHENMFWYRQDPGLGLRLIYFSYDVKMKEKGDIPEGYSVSREKKERFSLILESASTNQTSMYLCASSPGGTSAYNEQFFGPGTRLTVL.

The chain uses TRBV11-2 and TRBJ2-1, with TRBD1 matching 8 bases. The length of the CDR3 is 16 residues. The J segment lost 7 bases and the V segment lost 4 bases, leaving 12 bases of the junction unmatched. Per germline, CDR1 SGHAT and CDR2 FQNNGV. This chain's CDR3 is CASSYLRAGGGNEQFF. CDR3 bases: TGTGCCAGCAGCTATCTGAGGGCAGGGGGCGGGAATGAGCAGTTCTTC.

V usage is TRBV19 and J usage is TRBJ2-7; 8 positions agree with TRBD1. The CDR3 runs 15 residues. The V and J ends lost 1 base and 2 bases, in that order; junction bases with no gene match: 4. Germline-derived CDR1 and CDR2 are LNHDA and SQIVND (reference sequence). The CDR3 nucleotides are TGTGCCAGTAGTATAGGAGGACAGGGTACCTACGAGCAGTACTTC. Protein product: CASSIGGQGTYEQYF.

The J gene is TRBJ2-1, the V gene TRBV2, with 14 bases identical to TRBD2. The V and J ends lost 6 bases and 9 bases, in that order; junction bases with no gene match: 4. This CDR3 is 14 amino acids long. Looked up from germline, CDR1 is SNHLY and CDR2 is FYNNEI. In DNA, the CDR3 is TGTGCCAGCAGCGCGACTAGCGGGGGGGGTGAGCAGTTCTTC. As protein: CASSATSGGGEQFF.

The rearrangement joins TRBV14 to TRBJ1-2, with D perhaps matching TRBD1 (5 bases). Trimming shortened V by 1 base and J by 8 bases, and 17 bases separated the two germline ends. CDR1 and CDR2 from the germline V gene are SGHDN and FVKESK. The CDR3 contains 15 residues. The CDR3 coding sequence is TGTGCCAGCAGCCAAGTCGCAGGGTGGTCTTACGGCTACACCTTC. Translation gives CASSQVAGWSYGYTF.

This chain links TRBV25-1 with TRBJ2-7, with D uncertain. This CDR3 comprises 11 residues. Germline CDR1 and CDR2: MGHDK and SYGVNS. The V end lost 5 bases, the J end lost 3 bases, and 5 bases lay between the germline ends. CDR3 sequence (DNA): TGTGCCAGCAGTCAAATCTACGAGCAGTACTTC. It translates to CASSQIYEQYF.

The J gene is TRBJ1-2, the V gene TRBV12-3 or TRBV12-4, with 8 bases matching TRBD1. This CDR3 contains 13 residues. Losses at the gene ends were 3 bases for V and 7 bases for J; bases not matched to a gene: 4. CDR3 in DNA: TGTGCCAGCAGTTTCGCAGGGGGCCGTGGCTACACCTTC. It encodes CASSFAGGRGYTF.

This rearrangement joins TRBV7-2 to TRBJ2-5; TRBD1 might be the D (6 bases). CDR3 length equals 16 residues. V was clipped by 0 bases and J by 5 bases, with 16 bases between them. Germline V lookup: CDR1 SGHTA, CDR2 FQGNSA. The CDR3 loop reads CASSLAGASTRETQYF. CDR3 DNA: TGTGCCAGCAGCTTAGCGGGGGCCTCCACAAGGGAGACCCAGTACTTC.

The chain has TRBV4-1 and TRBJ1-2; 12 bases match TRBD1. Germline CDR1 MGHRA, CDR2 YSYEKL. The CDR3 consists of 16 residues. The V gene end was trimmed by 3 bases and the J gene end by 6 bases; junction bases not matched to a gene: 8. CDR3 nucleotides: TGCGCCAGCAGCCAGTCACCCGGGACAGGGGGCGATGGCTACACCTTC. Translation gives CASSQSPGTGGDGYTF.

CDR3 sequence: CASSYSERGSEQEFF. For the CDR3, the DNA is TGTGCCAGCAGTTACTCGGAGCGGGGCTCAGAACAGGAGTTCTTC. The rearrangement uses TRBV6-6 and TRBJ2-1, with TRBD2 matching 7 bases. The CDR3 sequence is 15 residues long. V was clipped by 0 bases and J by 14 bases; unmatched bases: 13. CDR1 is MNHNY and CDR2 is SVGAGI in the germline V gene (reference sequence).

The V gene is TRBV5-4, the J gene TRBJ2-1; 16 bases agree with TRBD2. The CDR3 length is 19 residues. From germline, CDR1 is SGHNT and CDR2 YYREEE (reference sequence). Trimming removed 4 bases from V and 7 bases from J; junction bases left unmatched: 14. The chain's CDR3 is CASSRKGLAGGPGTNEQFF. The CDR3 DNA is TGTGCCAGCAGCCGGAAGGGACTAGCGGGGGGGCCAGGTACGAATGAGCAGTTCTTC.

The chain is built from TRBV29-1 and TRBJ2-7; 7 nucleotides agree with TRBD1. Germline CDR1 is SQVTM and CDR2 is ANQGSEA. CDR3 length equals 12 residues. V lost 7 bases to trimming and J lost 4 bases; unmatched junction nucleotides: 7. CDR3: CSARDRAYEQYF. The CDR3 coding sequence is TGCAGCGCCCGAGACAGGGCTTACGAGCAGTACTTC.

The chain employs TRBV6-5 and TRBJ1-1; 8 nucleotides align to TRBD1. The length of the CDR3 is 15 residues. Germline CDR1 reads MNHEY; CDR2 reads SVGAGI. The V segment lost 4 bases and the J segment 0 bases; nucleotides outside the gene matches: 4. This CDR3 reads CASSSQGAVNTEAFF. The CDR3 DNA follows: TGTGCCAGCAGTTCGCAGGGGGCAGTGAACACTGAAGCTTTCTTT.

The genes are TRBV6-4 and TRBJ2-3; TRBD2 matches 13 bases. V was clipped by 5 bases and J by 1 base; unmatched bases: 3. Germline assignment: CDR1 MRHNA and CDR2 SNTAGT. The CDR3 runs 16 residues. CDR3 coding DNA: TGTGCCAGCAGTAAAGGACTAGCGGGGGGCACAGATACGCAGTATTTT. Translating gives CASSKGLAGGTDTQYF.

V is TRBV7-8 and J is TRBJ2-7, with D perhaps TRBD2 (6 bases). Per the germline V gene, CDR1 is SGHVS and CDR2 is FQNEAQ. There are 12 residues in the CDR3. Deletions cut 8 bases from V and 2 bases from J, with 10 bases between. The CDR3 spells CASGGAPYEQYF. DNA of the CDR3: TGTGCCAGCGGAGGGGCCCCCTACGAGCAGTACTTC. The full variable domain, with the rest looked up from reference TRBV7-8 and TRBJ2-7, is GAGVSQSPRYKVAKRGQDVALRCDPISGHVSLFWYQQALGQGPEFLTYFQNEAQLDKSGLPSDRFFAERPEGSVSTLKIQRTQQEDSAVYLCASGGAPYEQYFGPGTRLTVT.